These T cell receptor beta chains were read from a single sample in a study of T-cell reconstitution after alpha-beta-depleted transplantation in children. TCRdb re-derived calls from the PCR reads in MiXCR, one entry per CDR3 protein. The sample carries about 400,000 distinct CDR3 sequences, roughly 20% recorded once. Here the sequenced sample was PBMCs from the stem cell graft donor, taken from the stem cell graft. The receptors come from a human donor who donated a stem cell graft to a child with acute myeloid leukemia. CDR3s include the opening cysteine and the closing phenylalanine or tryptophan. The D gene is left open where the match is weak. The size entry is marked missing in some rows and otherwise reads once, few, many or a size class.

size	V	D	J	CDR3	DNA
few	TRBV29-1	TRBD2	TRBJ2-7	CSVEQAGGYEQYF	TGCAGCGTTGAACAAGCGGGAGGTTACGAGCAGTACTTC
few	TRBV7-2	NA	TRBJ2-2	CASSPQGNGELFF	TGTGCCAGCAGCCCGCAGGGTAACGGGGAGCTGTTTTTT
NA	TRBV7-2	NA	TRBJ2-5	CASSPTLGAGETQYF	TGTGCCAGCAGCCCCACCTTGGGGGCGGGAGAGACCCAGTACTTC
few	TRBV20-1	TRBD2	TRBJ2-2	CSAASQGLKTGELFF	TGCAGTGCTGCCTCGCAGGGACTAAAGACCGGGGAGCTGTTTTTT
NA	TRBV7-6	TRBD1	TRBJ2-7	CASSLERDRDRQYF	TGTGCCAGCAGCTTAGAACGGGACAGGGATCGGCAGTACTTC
few	TRBV20-1	NA	TRBJ2-5	CSARDSSRVQETQYF	TGCAGTGCTAGAGATTCATCTCGCGTTCAAGAGACCCAGTACTTC
many	TRBV12-3/TRBV12-4	TRBD2	TRBJ2-1	CASSLTSGIRNEQFF	TGTGCCAGCAGTTTGACTAGCGGGATTAGGAATGAGCAGTTCTTC
many	TRBV27	NA	TRBJ2-5	CASSPEGETQYF	TGTGCCAGCAGCCCTGAGGGGGAGACCCAGTACTTC
NA	TRBV20-1	NA	TRBJ1-4	CSAVDRLNEKLFF	TGCAGTGCAGTCGACAGGCTCAATGAAAAACTGTTTTTT
many	TRBV10-3	TRBD2	TRBJ2-7	CAISDASGTYEQYF	TGTGCCATCAGTGACGCTAGCGGTACCTACGAGCAGTACTTC
many	TRBV29-1	TRBD2	TRBJ2-3	CSVEGLAGIDTQYF	TGCAGCGTTGAGGGGTTAGCGGGTATAGATACGCAGTATTTT
NA	TRBV3-1	TRBD2	TRBJ2-1	CASSRQLAGVGNEQFF	TGTGCCAGCAGCCGCCAACTAGCGGGAGTGGGTAATGAGCAGTTCTTC
few	TRBV7-9	NA	TRBJ2-5	CASSFLQETQYF	TGTGCCAGCAGCTTTCTCCAAGAGACCCAGTACTTC
few	TRBV24-1	TRBD1	TRBJ2-1	CATSDPPGTDYNEQFF	TGTGCCACCAGTGATCCCCCCGGGACAGACTACAATGAGCAGTTCTTC
NA	TRBV6-2/TRBV6-3	NA	TRBJ2-7	CASSSGRLRTGSYEQYF	TGTGCCAGCAGCTCCGGACGACTTCGAACTGGCTCCTACGAGCAGTACTTC
many	TRBV20-1	NA	TRBJ2-2	CSARDLSGELFF	TGCAGTGCTAGAGATCTCTCCGGGGAGCTGTTTTTT
few	TRBV20-1	TRBD1	TRBJ1-1	CSAKDRGLNTEAFF	TGCAGTGCAAAGGACAGGGGATTGAACACTGAAGCTTTCTTT